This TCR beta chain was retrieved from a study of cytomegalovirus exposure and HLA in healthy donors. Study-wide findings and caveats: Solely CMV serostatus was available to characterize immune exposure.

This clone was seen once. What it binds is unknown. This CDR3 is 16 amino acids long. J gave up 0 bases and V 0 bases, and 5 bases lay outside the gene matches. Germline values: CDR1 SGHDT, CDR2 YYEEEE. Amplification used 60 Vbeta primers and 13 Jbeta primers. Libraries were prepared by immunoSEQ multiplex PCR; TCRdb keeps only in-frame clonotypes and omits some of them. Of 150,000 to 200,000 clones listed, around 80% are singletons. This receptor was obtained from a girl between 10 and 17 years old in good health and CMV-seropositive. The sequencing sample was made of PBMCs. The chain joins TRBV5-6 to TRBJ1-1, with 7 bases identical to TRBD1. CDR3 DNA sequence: TGTGCCAGCAGCTTGGGATACAGGGGCTTGAACACTGAAGCTTTCTTT. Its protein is CASSLGYRGLNTEAFF.